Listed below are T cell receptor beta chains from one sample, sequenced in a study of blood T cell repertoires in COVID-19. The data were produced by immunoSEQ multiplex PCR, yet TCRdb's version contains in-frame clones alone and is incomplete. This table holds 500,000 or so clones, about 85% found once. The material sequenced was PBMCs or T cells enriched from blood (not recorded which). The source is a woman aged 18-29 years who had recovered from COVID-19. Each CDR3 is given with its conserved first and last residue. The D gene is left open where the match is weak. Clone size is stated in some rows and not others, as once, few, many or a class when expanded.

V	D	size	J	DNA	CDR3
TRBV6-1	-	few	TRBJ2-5	TGTGCCAGCAGTGAAAGAGGGCTCCCAGGGACCCAGTACTTC	CASSERGLPGTQYF
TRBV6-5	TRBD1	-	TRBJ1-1	TGTGCCACCTATTTAAGGGGGCTTCTGACTGAAGCTTTCTTT	CATYLRGLLTEAFF
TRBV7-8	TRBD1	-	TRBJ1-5	TGTGCCAGCATCGAGGGGGCGCGAAGTGAAGAGCCCCAGCATTTT	CASIEGARSEEPQHF
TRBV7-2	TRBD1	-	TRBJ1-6	TGTGCCAGCAGCTTAGAAGGGGCAGGGGGTGTTGGTTCACCCCTCCACTTT	CASSLEGAGGVGSPLHF
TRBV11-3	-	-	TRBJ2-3	TGTGCCAGCAGCTTAGGCGGGTTAGACGGCACAGATACGCAGTATTTT	CASSLGGLDGTDTQYF
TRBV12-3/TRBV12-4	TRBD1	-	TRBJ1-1	TGTGCCAGCCGACAGGGGGGCGGTGAAGCTTTCTTT	CASRQGGGEAFF
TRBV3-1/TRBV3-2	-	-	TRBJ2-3	TGTGCCAGCAGCCAAGAGGGCGGAGTAGCGTTTTTCACAGATACGCAGTATTTT	CASSQEGGVAFFTDTQYF
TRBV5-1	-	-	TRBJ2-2	TGCGCCAGCAGCTTGGGGACTTCCGGCACCGGGGAGCTGTTTTTT	CASSLGTSGTGELFF
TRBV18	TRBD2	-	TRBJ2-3	TGTGCCAGCTCACAGGGACTAGCGGCCACCGGCACAGATACGCAGTATTTT	CASSQGLAATGTDTQYF
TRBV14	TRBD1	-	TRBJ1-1	TGTGCCAGCAGCCCCACAGGGGGAGGGATTTTTGGCACTGAAGCTTTCTTT	CASSPTGGGIFGTEAFF
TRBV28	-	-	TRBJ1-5	TGTGCCAGCAGTTTATATACAGGCCTCAATCAGCCCCAGCATTTT	CASSLYTGLNQPQHF
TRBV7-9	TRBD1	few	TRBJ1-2	TGTGCCAGCAGCTTATTGGACAGGGGGGACACCTTC	CASSLLDRGDTF
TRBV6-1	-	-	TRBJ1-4	TGTGCCAGCAGTGAACAGAGGGGGACTAATGAAAAACTGTTTTTT	CASSEQRGTNEKLFF
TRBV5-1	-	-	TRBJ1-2	TGCGCCAGCAGCGTCAGGGCGTACGATGGCTACACCTTC	CASSVRAYDGYTF
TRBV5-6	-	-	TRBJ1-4	TGTGCCAGCAGGCTGGGAGGGTCGGAGGAAAAACTGTTTTTT	CASRLGGSEEKLFF
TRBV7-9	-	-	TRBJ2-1	TGTGCCAGCAGCTGGAGGGAGACAGGGTATAATGAGCAGTTCTTC	CASSWRETGYNEQFF
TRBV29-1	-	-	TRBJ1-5	TGCAGCGTTGGGGAGGGGGAAGATCATCAGCCCCAGCATTTT	CSVGEGEDHQPQHF
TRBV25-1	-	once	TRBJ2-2	TGTGCCAGCAGAAAAGACTTGGACACCGGGGAGCTGTTTTTT	CASRKDLDTGELFF
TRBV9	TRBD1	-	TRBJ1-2	TGTGCCAGCAGCTCGACAGGGGGCCCCTATGGCTACACCTTC	CASSSTGGPYGYTF
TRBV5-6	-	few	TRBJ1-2	TGTGCCAGCAGTATCCAGGGCCTCGGGGGCTACACCTTC	CASSIQGLGGYTF
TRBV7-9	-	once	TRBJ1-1	TGTGCCAGCAGCTCACAGGACACTGAAGCTTTCTTT	CASSSQDTEAFF
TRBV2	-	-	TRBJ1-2	TGTGCCAGCAGCGGAGACAGGTCTAACTATGGCTACACCTTC	CASSGDRSNYGYTF
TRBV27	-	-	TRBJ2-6	TGTGCCAGCAGTTCTATACCAATCTCTGGGGCCAACGTCCTGACTTTC	CASSSIPISGANVLTF
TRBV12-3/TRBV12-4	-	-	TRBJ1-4	TGTGCCAGCAGTTTAACGGGTGAAAAACTGTTTTTT	CASSLTGEKLFF
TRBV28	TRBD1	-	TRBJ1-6	TGTGCCAGCAGACCTGACAGGGGAAATTCACCCCTCCACTTT	CASRPDRGNSPLHF
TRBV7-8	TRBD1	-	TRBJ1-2	TGTGCCAGCAGCTTGGAGGGGGCGGCTTATGGCTACACCTTC	CASSLEGAAYGYTF
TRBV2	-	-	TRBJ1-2	TGTGCCAGCCTGCAGGAAGGCCGCTACACCTTC	CASLQEGRYTF
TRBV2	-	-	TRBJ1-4	TGTGCCAGCAGTGATCCGGCAGGGCCATCTAATGAAAAACTGTTTTTT	CASSDPAGPSNEKLFF
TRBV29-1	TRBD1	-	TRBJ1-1	TGCAGCGTTGGTGGACAGGGGGAGGTTTTGGAGGCTTTCTTT	CSVGGQGEVLEAFF
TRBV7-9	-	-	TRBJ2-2	TGTGCCAGCAGCTTAAGAGTAGTTAGGAACACCGGGGAGCTGTTTTTT	CASSLRVVRNTGELFF
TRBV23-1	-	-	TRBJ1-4	TGCGCCAGCAGTACCAAGGAGACTGTTGCAACTAATGAAAAACTGTTTTTT	CASSTKETVATNEKLFF
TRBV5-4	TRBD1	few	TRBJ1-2	TGTGCCAGCAAATTATCCGGGACAGGGGTCGGCTACACCTTC	CASKLSGTGVGYTF
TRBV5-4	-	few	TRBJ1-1	TGTGCCAGCAGCTTGGCGGGGGACACTGAAGCTTTCTTT	CASSLAGDTEAFF
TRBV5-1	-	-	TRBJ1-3	TGCGCCAGCAGCATTTCAGACTCTGGAAACACCATATATTTT	CASSISDSGNTIYF
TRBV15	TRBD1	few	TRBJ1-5	TGTGCCACCAGCAGTATCCGGGACAGGAGGGGCAATCAGCCCCAGCATTTT	CATSSIRDRRGNQPQHF